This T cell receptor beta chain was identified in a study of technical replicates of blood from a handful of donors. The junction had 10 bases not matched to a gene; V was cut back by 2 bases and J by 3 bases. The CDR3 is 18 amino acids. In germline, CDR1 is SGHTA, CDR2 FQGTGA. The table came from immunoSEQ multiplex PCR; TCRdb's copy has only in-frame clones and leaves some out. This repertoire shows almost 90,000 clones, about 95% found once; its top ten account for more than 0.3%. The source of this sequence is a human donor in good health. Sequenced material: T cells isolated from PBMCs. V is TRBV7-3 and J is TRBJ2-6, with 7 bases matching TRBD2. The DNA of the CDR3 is TGTGCCAGCAGCTTAGGAGGAGCGGGGCGGGGTGGGGCCAACGTCCTGACTTTC. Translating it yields CASSLGGAGRGGANVLTF.